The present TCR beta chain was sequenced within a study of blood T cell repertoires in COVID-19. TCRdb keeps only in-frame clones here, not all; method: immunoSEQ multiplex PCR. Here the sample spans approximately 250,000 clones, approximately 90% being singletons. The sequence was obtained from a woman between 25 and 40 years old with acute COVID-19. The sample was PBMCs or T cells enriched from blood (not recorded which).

The DNA for the CDR3 is TGTGCCAGCAGGAAACAGGGGGCCCCCAATGGCTACACCTTC. Translating gives CASRKQGAPNGYTF. The chain joins TRBV6-5 to TRBJ1-2, with 9 bases matching TRBD1. After removal of 6 bases from V and 6 bases from J, the junction contained 8 bases not matched to a gene. The germline gives CDR1 MNHEY, CDR2 SVGAGI. The CDR3 sequence is 14 residues long.